A single sample gave rise to the 28 T cell receptor beta chains below, sequenced in a study of breast tumors, draining lymph nodes, adjacent tissues (dated by TCRdb to 2016 to 2017). Lymph node samples came from the axillary draining lymph nodes of breast cancer patients. Library creation used multiplex PCR. The sequencing machine was an Illumina HiSeq 2000. TCRdb redid the processing of the public reads, applying fastp at Q25 and MiXCR, and retained in-frame beta chains. Merged by CDR3 protein, the rows form single entries marked with the most common genes and DNA. For this sample there are about 89,000 distinct CDR3 sequences; approximately 29% appear just once. The biggest ten clones account for roughly 7.3% of the sample. Sequenced input: axillary lymph node tissue. These receptors originate from a female donor with breast cancer. Some clones in this sample may be carry-over from other donors' samples.

This clonotype was recorded many times. The V and J genes are TRBV20-1 and TRBJ1-5; unclear D gene. The CDR3 is 13 residues long. V was pared by 3 bases and J by 4 bases, with 10 bases between. Germline CDR1 reads DFQATT; CDR2 reads SNEGSKA (reference sequence). The DNA for the CDR3 is TGCAGTGCTAGTCGAGGCCCTAATCAGCCCCAGCATTTT. Its protein product is CSASRGPNQPQHF.

V gene TRBV7-9 combines with J gene TRBJ2-1; D is ambiguous. Germline V gene sequence: CDR1 SEHNR, CDR2 FQNEAQ (reference sequence). The CDR3 runs to 13 residues. The V and J ends lost 3 bases and 8 bases respectively, with 11 bases between them. The CDR3 DNA reads TGTGCCAGCAGCTTGCAGGTCTCCTATGAGCAGTTCTTC. Translated, it gives CASSLQVSYEQFF.

This clonotype was detected only a few times. The J gene is TRBJ2-2, the V gene TRBV5-5; 7 bases map to TRBD1. The germline V gene encodes CDR1 SGHKS and CDR2 YYEKEE (reference sequence). Germline trimming cut 7 bases from V and 4 bases from J; bases unmatched to any gene: 13. The CDR3 loop spans 16 amino acids. CDR3 protein: CASGLNSGTVTGELFF. The CDR3, as DNA: TGTGCCAGCGGGTTGAATTCCGGGACAGTCACCGGGGAGCTGTTTTTT.

This clonotype was seen at least ten times. The rearrangement links TRBV5-6 to TRBJ2-7; 12 bases map to TRBD1. The CDR3 is 15 amino acids. Germline V lookup: CDR1 SGHDT, CDR2 YYEEEE. The V gene end was trimmed by 3 bases and the J gene end by 6 bases; junction bases not matched to a gene: 7. DNA of the CDR3: TGTGCCAGCAGCTGGGGGACAGGGGGCCTTGGCGAGCAGTACTTC. It is translated as CASSWGTGGLGEQYF.

The chain recombines TRBV7-2 with TRBJ2-7, with a possible D match to TRBD2 (7 bases). Germline CDR1 reads SGHTA; CDR2 reads FQGNSA. Trimming took 2 bases from V and 3 from J, leaving 17 bases between them. The CDR3 consists of 16 residues. CDR3 sequence (DNA): TGTGCCAGCAGCTTATCCTGGGGGGGCGGCTACTACGAGCAGTACTTC. This codes for CASSLSWGGGYYEQYF.

This clonotype is classed as medium-sized. V usage is TRBV20-1 and J usage is TRBJ2-7; D might be TRBD1 (6 bases). Germline assignment: CDR1 DFQATT and CDR2 SNEGSKA (reference sequence). The CDR3 extends over 13 amino acids. V was shortened by 5 bases and J by 0 bases, with 11 bases between the two germline ends. CDR3 sequence: CSASGQSSYEQYF. The CDR3 DNA follows: TGCAGTGCTTCGGGACAAAGCTCCTACGAGCAGTACTTC.

In the case of this clonotype: One end of the junction is discordant with germline, which a read error may explain. J is TRBJ1-2 and V is TRBV4-3; a possible D gene is TRBD1 (5 bases). Germline CDR1 is LGHNA and CDR2 is YSLEER. This CDR3 region has 13 residues. CDR3 sequence reads: CAGRDSGTSGYTF. Here the CDR3 DNA reads TGCGCCGGCAGGGATTCCGGGACCTCTGGCTACACCTTC.

This clonotype occurred a few times. This may come from a read error, since a much larger clone is one base off. This sequence joins TRBV9 and TRBJ2-6, with 7 bases aligning to TRBD1. Germline V CDR1 and CDR2: SGDLS, YYNGEE. The CDR3 sequence is 16 residues long. The DNA of the CDR3 is TGTGCCAGCAGCGTAGAGGGGGCTGGTGGGGCCAACGCCCTGACTTTC. This sequence encodes CASSVEGAGGANALTF.

The sample holds many counts of this clonotype. The chain is built from TRBV5-5 and TRBJ2-1; 7 positions agree with TRBD2. J gave up 7 bases and V 4 bases, and 11 bases lay outside the gene matches. CDR1 and CDR2 (germline): SGHKS, YYEKEE (reference sequence). The CDR3 is 15 amino acids. The CDR3 reads CASSGRDSGGNEQFF. The CDR3, as DNA: TGTGCCAGCAGCGGGAGGGACTCCGGGGGTAATGAGCAGTTCTTC. The full variable domain, completed using reference TRBV5-5 and TRBJ2-1, is DAGVTQSPTHLIKTRGQQVTLRCSPISGHKSVSWYQQVLGQGPQFIFQYYEKEERGRGNFPDRFSARQFPNYSSELNVNALLLGDSALYLCASSGRDSGGNEQFFGPGTRLTVL.

J is TRBJ1-1 and V is TRBV19; D ambiguous. Trimming took off 5 bases at V and 1 base at J, with 14 bases between the two ends. Germline CDR1 and CDR2: LNHDA and SQIVND (reference sequence). The CDR3 consists of 15 residues. In DNA, the CDR3 is TGTGCCAGTAGTGTGTCCGTACTCCCGAACACTGAAGCTTTCTTT. Translation gives CASSVSVLPNTEAFF.

The chain combines TRBV6-2 or TRBV6-3 with TRBJ2-1; D may be TRBD2 (6 bases). The CDR3 spans 14 residues. From germline, CDR1 is MNHEY and CDR2 SVGEGT. CDR3 sequence reads: CAIRPGLPYNEQFF. CDR3 bases: TGTGCTATCCGGCCGGGACTCCCCTACAATGAGCAGTTCTTC.

This clonotype appeared many times. This may be a read error: a much more frequent sequence differs by one nucleotide. This chain uses TRBV20-1 with TRBJ2-6, with D maybe TRBD1 (5 bases). CDR1 and CDR2 from the germline V gene are DFQATT and SNEGSKA (reference sequence). The CDR3 consists of 14 residues. CDR3 coding DNA: TGCAGTGCTAGAGGACAAGCTGGGGCCACCGTCCTGACTTTC. This codes for CSARGQAGATVLTF.

The chain employs TRBV5-5 and TRBJ2-5, with 11 bases identical to TRBD2. With V trimmed by 3 bases and J by 4 bases, 5 bases remained unmatched. Germline V gives CDR1 SGHKS, CDR2 YYEKEE (reference sequence). The CDR3 loop spans 15 amino acids. For the CDR3, the DNA is TGTGCCAGCAGCTCAACTAGCGGGAGAGGAGAGACCCAGTACTTC. Translation: CASSSTSGRGETQYF.

This clonotype was counted at least ten times. The genes are TRBV9 and TRBJ1-5, with TRBD1 as a possible D gene (6 bases). CDR1 SGDLS and CDR2 YYNGEE come from the germline V gene. CDR3 length equals 14 residues. Trimming removed 0 bases from V and 9 bases from J, with 13 bases in between. The CDR3 DNA is TGTGCCAGCAGCGTAGGGACAGAGACAGGGCCCCAGCATTTT. Translating it yields CASSVGTETGPQHF.

This clonotype showed up many times. The chain employs TRBV12-3 or TRBV12-4 and TRBJ2-2, with TRBD1 matching 9 bases. V dropped 7 bases and J dropped 5; count of bases not matched to a gene: 11. The CDR3 is 16 amino acids. CDR3 sequence reads: CASTSMGDRVTGELFF. DNA for the CDR3: TGTGCCAGCACCTCCATGGGGGACAGGGTTACCGGGGAGCTGTTTTTT.

This chain's CDR3 is CASSHEGGKNQPQHF. CDR3 in DNA: TGTGCCAGCAGTCACGAGGGGGGGAAGAATCAGCCCCAGCATTTT. J is TRBJ1-5 and V is TRBV6-2 or TRBV6-3, with a weak D call TRBD1 (6 bases). V was cut by 5 bases and J by 4 bases, with 15 bases left in between. From germline, CDR1 is MNHEY and CDR2 SVGEGT. This CDR3 spans 15 amino acids.

On this clonotype itself: A much larger clone lies one base from this, so it may be a read error. The J gene is TRBJ2-1, the V gene TRBV4-3; perhaps TRBD2 as D (6 bases). The CDR3 consists of 16 residues. Germline V gene sequence: CDR1 LGHNA, CDR2 YSLEER. V lost 0 bases to trimming and J lost 15 bases, with 24 bases between them. The CDR3 protein is CASSQEVTGGRGTGFF. CDR3 sequence (DNA): TGCGCCAGCAGCCAAGAGGTGACTGGCGGGCGGGGAACCGGGTTCTTC.

In its sample, this clonotype was seen many times. The rearrangement links TRBV20-1 to TRBJ2-1, with 10 positions matching TRBD2. CDR3 size: 14 residues. The V gene end was trimmed by 3 bases and the J gene end by 8 bases; junction bases not matched to a gene: 7. Germline V lookup: CDR1 DFQATT, CDR2 SNEGSKA (reference sequence). The DNA of the CDR3 is TGCAGTGCTAGTTCTAGCGGGAGAATCGATGAGCAGTTCTTC. Protein product: CSASSSGRIDEQFF.

This clonotype was detected only a few times. A read error may produce the germline difference seen at one junction end. The chain employs TRBV6-5 and TRBJ2-7, with D unresolved. The CDR3 contains 12 residues. Germline lookup yields CDR1 MNHEY and CDR2 SVGAGI. CDR3 in amino acids: CASGRPGYEQCF. The CDR3 nucleotides read TGTGCCAGCGGGCGTCCCGGTTACGAGCAGTGTTTC.

On this clonotype itself: The junction departs from germline at one end; a sequencing error may be responsible. V usage is TRBV7-2 and J usage is TRBJ2-7, with 8 bases lining up with TRBD2. CDR3 length: 15 amino acids. In germline, CDR1 is SGHTA, CDR2 FQGNSA. The CDR3 DNA reads TGTGCCAGCAGCCACGATATTGCGGGGGGCTACGAGCAGCACTTC. This gives the protein CASSHDIAGGYEQHF.

To note about this clonotype: This may be a read error: a much more frequent sequence differs by one nucleotide. The CDR3 nucleotides read TGTGCCAGCAGCCACACCGACAGGGGGTTAAACATTCAGCACTTC. Amino acid sequence: CASSHTDRGLNIQHF. The V call is TRBV7-9, the J call TRBJ2-4, with TRBD1 identical over 9 bases. The CDR3 spans 15 residues. In germline, CDR1 is SEHNR, CDR2 FQNEAQ (reference sequence).

This clonotype has at least ten counts. The V gene is TRBV10-1, the J gene TRBJ2-2; TRBD2 might be the D (5 bases). Trimming left V 8 bases short and J 2 bases short, with 12 bases between. The CDR3 length is 14 residues. Germline CDR1 reads WNHNN; CDR2 reads SYGVQD (reference sequence). The CDR3, as DNA: TGCGCCAGCTCCCCGAGGGTAAACACCGGGGAGCTGTTTTTT. Amino acids: CASSPRVNTGELFF.

This clonotype came up many times. The chain links TRBV24-1 to TRBJ1-3, with D possibly TRBD1 on 6 matching bases. In germline, CDR1 is KGHDR, CDR2 SFDVKD. V was shortened by 9 bases and J by 3 bases, with 11 bases between the two germline ends. The CDR3 extends over 13 amino acids. CDR3 loop: CATPGALGNTIYF. CDR3 DNA sequence: TGTGCCACCCCAGGGGCACTTGGAAACACCATATATTTT.

The CDR3 nucleotides read TGTGCCAGCAGCTTACCACAGGCGGGACAGTTCTACGAGCAGTACTTC. Translated, it gives CASSLPQAGQFYEQYF. The chain combines TRBV11-1 with TRBJ2-7; perhaps TRBD1 as D (7 bases). Looked up from germline, CDR1 is SGHAT and CDR2 is FQDESV (reference sequence). V shed 2 bases and J shed 3 bases, with 17 bases lying between them. The CDR3 contains 16 residues.

With regard to this clonotype: Since the CDR3 does not end with the conserved phenylalanine or tryptophan, this likely comes from a read error. V gene TRBV20-1 combines with J gene TRBJ1-5, with D possibly matching TRBD1 (5 bases). The V end was cut by 5 bases, the J end by 5 bases, with 16 bases between. This CDR3 is 14 amino acids long. Germline CDR1 DFQATT, CDR2 SNEGSKA (reference sequence). The CDR3 DNA reads as TGCAGTGCTGTGGGGGACCGAACCGATCAGCCCCAGCATTCG. Translation gives CSAVGDRTDQPQHS.

This clonotype has just a few counts. A much larger clone is a single base away; this may be a read error. The chain links TRBV5-5 to TRBJ1-5; D not certain. The CDR3 is 14 residues long. Trimming stripped 0 bases from V and 7 bases from J, with 11 bases between. The V gene's germline CDR1 is SGHKS and CDR2 YYEKEE (reference sequence). The CDR3 protein is CASSLGPAHQPQHF. The DNA for the CDR3 is TGTGCCAGCAGCTTGGGTCCAGCGCACCAGCCCCAGCATTTT.

Regarding this clonotype: One end of the junction varies from germline; a read error may be responsible. The CDR3 loop is CATSRDNAGETQHF. CDR3 sequence (DNA): TGTGCCACCAGCAGGGATAATGCCGGGGAGACCCAGCACTTC. The J gene is TRBJ2-5, the V gene TRBV15; weak D call: TRBD2 (5 bases). CDR1 is LNHNV and CDR2 is YYDKDF in the germline V gene (reference sequence). The CDR3 is 14 amino acids.

The chain couples TRBV19 to TRBJ1-1; tentatively, D is TRBD1 (5 bases). CDR1 is LNHDA and CDR2 is SQIVND in the germline V gene (reference sequence). The V end was cut by 1 base, the J end by 1 base, with 7 bases between. The CDR3 consists of 14 residues. CDR3 sequence reads: CASSIGGGNTEAFF. The CDR3 DNA is TGTGCCAGTAGTATAGGGGGGGGGAACACTGAAGCTTTCTTT.